This TCR beta chain was captured in a study of T cell clonotyping in hematopoietic cell transplantation. Notes on the study in general: Broader posttransplant TCR repertoire diversity was predicted by graft donor and pretransplant recipient Inverse Simpson Index values. After transplant, recipient diversity fell while pathologically expanded clonotypes grew through day 180.

A remark on this clone: The antigen is unknown.

Samples: about 28 days before transplant, then days 30, 100 and 180 after. Profiling relied on immunoSEQ multiplex PCR, and the TCRdb table lists in-frame clones only, not all of them. The table has around 7,000 clones, approximately 88% seen once; the top ten hold around 7.9%. Germline-derived CDR1 and CDR2 are MNHEY and SVGAGI. Germline trimming cut 6 bases from V and 4 bases from J; bases unmatched to any gene: 7. The CDR3 extends over 14 amino acids. The receptor comes from a young adult male patient who had an allogeneic stem cell transplant from a related donor, so the T cells may come from the graft donor. Some clones in this sample may be carry-over from other donors' samples. This specimen was PBMCs, taken 100 days after allogeneic stem cell transplant. This rearrangement joins TRBV6-5 to TRBJ2-5; 8 bases map to TRBD1. The CDR3 is CASRPPGGAETQYF. CDR3 DNA sequence: TGTGCCAGCAGACCCCCAGGGGGCGCAGAGACCCAGTACTTC.